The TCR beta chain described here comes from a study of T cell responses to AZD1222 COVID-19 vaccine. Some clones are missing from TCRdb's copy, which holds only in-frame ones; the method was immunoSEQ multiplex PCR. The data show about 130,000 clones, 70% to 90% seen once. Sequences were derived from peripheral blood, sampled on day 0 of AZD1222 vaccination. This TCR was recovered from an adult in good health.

The CDR3 DNA is TGTGCCAGCAGCTTGTGGATAGGGTTAGGTATCAGTAACACTGAAGCTTTCTTT. Translation gives CASSLWIGLGISNTEAFF. The gene calls are TRBV11-2 and TRBJ1-1; D gene ambiguous. The germline V and J ends were trimmed by 3 bases and 2 bases, with 22 bases remaining between them. Germline CDR1 SGHAT, CDR2 FQNNGV. This CDR3 spans 18 amino acids. Looking up the rest from reference TRBV11-2 and TRBJ1-1 gives the full variable domain: EAGVAQSPRYKIIEKRQSVAFWCNPISGHATLYWYQQILGQGPKLLIQFQNNGVVDDSQLPKDRFSAERLKGVDSTLKIQPAKLEDSAVYLCASSLWIGLGISNTEAFFGQGTRLTVV.